Sequencing of this T cell receptor beta chain was carried out in a study of cytomegalovirus exposure and HLA in healthy donors. Notes on the study in general: One cluster of highly shared sequence variants probably arose as a sequencing artifact. Association of a missense DCLRE1C variant with TCR beta V- and J-gene trimming was reported in a later analysis.

Nominally healthy donors were sampled, though unrecorded immune exposures were likely. The CDR3 has 15 amino acids. The V gene end was trimmed by 3 bases and the J gene end by 5 bases; junction bases not matched to a gene: 7. CDR1 and CDR2 from the germline V gene are MNHNY and SVGAGI (reference sequence). This clone was counted many times. Its matching antigen is unknown. 13 Jbeta primers and 60 Vbeta primers were used for the PCR. Sequencing was performed with immunoSEQ multiplex PCR; in TCRdb, only in-frame clones are kept and a portion is missing. This sample has some 80,000 clones, with 10% found just once.

Sequencing was performed on PBMCs. The clonotype comes from a man aged 55 to 70 in good health and CMV-seropositive. The chain is built from TRBV6-6 and TRBJ2-5; 9 bases line up with TRBD2. CDR3 sequence: CASSYVSGSVETQYF. The CDR3 bases are TGTGCCAGCAGTTATGTTAGCGGGAGTGTGGAGACCCAGTACTTC.